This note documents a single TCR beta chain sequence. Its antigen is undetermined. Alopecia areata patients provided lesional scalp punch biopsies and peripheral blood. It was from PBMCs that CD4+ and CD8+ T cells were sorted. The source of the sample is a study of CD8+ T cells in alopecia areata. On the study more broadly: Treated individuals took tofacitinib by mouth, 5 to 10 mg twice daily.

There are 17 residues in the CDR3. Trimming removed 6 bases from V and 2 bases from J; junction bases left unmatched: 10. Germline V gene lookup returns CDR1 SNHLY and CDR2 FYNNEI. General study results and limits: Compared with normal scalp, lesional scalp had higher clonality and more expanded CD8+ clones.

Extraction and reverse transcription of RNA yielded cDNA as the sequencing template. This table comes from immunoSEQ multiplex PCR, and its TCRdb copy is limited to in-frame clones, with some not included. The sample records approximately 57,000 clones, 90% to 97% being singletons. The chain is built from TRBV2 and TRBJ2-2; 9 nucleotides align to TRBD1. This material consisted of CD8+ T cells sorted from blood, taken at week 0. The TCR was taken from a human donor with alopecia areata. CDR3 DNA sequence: TGTGCCAGCAGCGACCCTACAGGGGGCGCAAACACCGGGGAGCTGTTTTTT. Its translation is CASSDPTGGANTGELFF. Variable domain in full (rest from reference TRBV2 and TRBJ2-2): EPEVTQTPSHQVTQMGQEVILRCVPISNHLYFYWYRQILGQKVEFLVSFYNNEISEKSEIFDDQFSVERPDGSNFTLKIRSTKLEDSAMYFCASSDPTGGANTGELFFGEGSRLTVL.